Presented here are 7 T cell receptor beta chains from one specimen sequenced in a study of T cells in localized non-small cell lung cancer. TCRdb's table, derived via immunoSEQ multiplex PCR, lists solely in-frame clones and lacks some. The sample includes 25,000 to 35,000 clones, roughly nine tenths of them seen just once. Sequencing used PBMCs, obtained before any cancer treatment. The receptors were sampled from a man between 35 and 75 years old with stage II lung adenocarcinoma.

This chain links TRBV4-2 with TRBJ2-1; TRBD1 or TRBD2 may be the D gene (5 bases each). There are 13 residues in the CDR3. Germline V gene data show CDR1 as LGHNA and CDR2 as YNFKEQ. The V end was cut by 5 bases, the J end by 6 bases, with 11 bases between. DNA of the CDR3: TGTGCCAGCAGCTCCCCAGGGACCAATGAGCAGTTCTTC. It codes for CASSSPGTNEQFF.

The rearrangement links TRBV5-1 to TRBJ2-3; perhaps TRBD2 as D (6 bases). This CDR3 has 13 residues. CDR1 is SGHRS and CDR2 is YFSETQ in the germline V gene. V shed 1 base and J shed 7 bases, with 10 bases lying between them. The DNA of the CDR3 is TGCGCCAGCAGCTTGACGGGAGAGAATACGCAGTATTTT. Protein sequence: CASSLTGENTQYF.

The rearrangement joins TRBV27 to TRBJ2-5; 15 positions agree with TRBD2. V lost 2 bases and J lost 7; bases outside the gene matches: 11. Germline CDR1 MNHEY, CDR2 SMNVEV (reference sequence). The CDR3 has 18 amino acids. The CDR3: CASSLGQGLAGGQTTQYF. CDR3 nucleotides: TGTGCCAGCAGTTTAGGCCAGGGACTAGCGGGAGGCCAAACGACCCAGTACTTC.

The chain joins TRBV6-5 to TRBJ2-4; tentatively, D is TRBD2 (5 bases). The CDR3 extends over 14 amino acids. V was pared by 7 bases and J by 0 bases, with 10 bases between. Per germline, CDR1 MNHEY and CDR2 SVGAGI. CDR3 sequence: CASNPSGAKNIQYF. In DNA, the CDR3 is TGTGCCAGCAATCCAAGCGGAGCCAAAAACATTCAGTACTTC.

This chain uses TRBV28 with TRBJ1-2, with no clear D. The CDR3 covers 12 residues. The germline gives CDR1 MDHEN, CDR2 SYDVKM. The V end was cut by 8 bases, the J end by 8 bases, with 15 bases between. The CDR3 DNA follows: TGTGCCAGCGCCGGAAGTCACGGGGGCTACACCTTC. The encoded protein is CASAGSHGGYTF.

The V and J genes are TRBV27 and TRBJ2-1; 13 bases align to TRBD2. Germline V lookup: CDR1 MNHEY, CDR2 SMNVEV (reference sequence). Losses at the gene ends were 6 bases for V and 2 bases for J; bases not matched to a gene: 10. There are 18 residues in the CDR3. CDR3 loop: CASSKTGTSGTAYNEQFF. CDR3 bases: TGTGCCAGCAGCAAAACCGGGACTAGCGGGACTGCCTACAATGAGCAGTTCTTC.

The genes are TRBV7-9 and TRBJ1-3; TRBD1 matches at 8 bases. V lost 3 bases and J lost 2; bases outside the gene matches: 3. CDR3 length equals 15 residues. The V gene's germline CDR1 is SEHNR and CDR2 FQNEAQ (reference sequence). The CDR3 coding sequence is TGTGCCAGCAGCTTTCTGACAGGGGCTGGAAACACCATATATTTT. Its protein is CASSFLTGAGNTIYF.